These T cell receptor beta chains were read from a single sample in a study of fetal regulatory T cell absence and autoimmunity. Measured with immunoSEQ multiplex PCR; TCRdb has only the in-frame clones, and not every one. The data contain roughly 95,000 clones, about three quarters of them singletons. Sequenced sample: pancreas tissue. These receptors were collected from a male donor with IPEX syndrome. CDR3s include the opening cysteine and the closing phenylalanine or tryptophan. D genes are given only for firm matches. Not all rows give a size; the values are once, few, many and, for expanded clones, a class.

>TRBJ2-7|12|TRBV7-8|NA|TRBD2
CASSRGGYEQYF
TGTGCCAGCAGCCGGGGGGGGTACGAGCAGTACTTC
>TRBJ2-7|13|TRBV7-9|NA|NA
CASSLVEKYEQYF
TGTGCCAGCAGCTTAGTAGAAAAATACGAGCAGTACTTC
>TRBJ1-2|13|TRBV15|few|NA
CATSRGGWDGYTF
TGTGCCACCAGCAGAGGGGGGTGGGATGGCTACACCTTC
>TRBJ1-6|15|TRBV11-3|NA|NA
CASSLLTEEDSPLHF
TGTGCCAGCAGCTTATTAACAGAGGAAGACTCACCCCTCCACTTT
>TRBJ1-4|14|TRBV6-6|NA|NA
CASSYAGGNEKLFF
TGTGCCAGCAGTTACGCGGGGGGTAATGAAAAACTGTTTTTT
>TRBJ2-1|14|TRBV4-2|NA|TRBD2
CASSAGEGYNEQFF
TGTGCCAGCAGTGCGGGAGAGGGATACAATGAGCAGTTCTTC
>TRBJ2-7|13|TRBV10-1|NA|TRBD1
CASSETGGYEQYF
TGCGCCAGCAGTGAGACAGGGGGCTACGAGCAGTACTTC
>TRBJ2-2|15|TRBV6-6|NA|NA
CASSALRDNTGELFF
TGTGCCAGCAGTGCTCTCCGGGACAACACCGGGGAGCTGTTTTTT
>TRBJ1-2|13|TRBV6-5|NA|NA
CASSYGGKDGYTF
TGTGCCAGCAGTTACGGGGGGAAGGATGGCTACACCTTC
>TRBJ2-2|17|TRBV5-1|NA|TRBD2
CASSLRTSGSVTGELFF
TGCGCCAGCAGCTTGCGGACTAGCGGGTCCGTCACCGGGGAGCTGTTTTTT
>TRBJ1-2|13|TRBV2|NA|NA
CASSEARVYGYTF
TGTGCCAGCAGTGAAGCTCGGGTATATGGCTACACCTTC
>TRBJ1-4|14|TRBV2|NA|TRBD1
CASRPGTGNEKLFF
TGTGCCAGCAGACCCGGGACAGGGAATGAAAAACTGTTTTTT
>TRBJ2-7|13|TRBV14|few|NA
CASSQETGYEQYF
TGTGCCAGCAGCCAAGAAACAGGCTACGAGCAGTACTTC
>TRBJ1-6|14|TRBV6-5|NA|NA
CATKDTWLNSPLHF
TGTGCCACCAAGGACACCTGGCTTAATTCACCCCTCCACTTT
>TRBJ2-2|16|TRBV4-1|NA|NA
CASSMRGRPNTGELFF
TGCGCCAGCAGTATGCGGGGGCGACCGAACACCGGGGAGCTGTTTTTT
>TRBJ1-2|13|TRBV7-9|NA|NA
CASSLAPAYGYTF
TGTGCCAGCAGCTTAGCGCCAGCGTATGGCTACACCTTC
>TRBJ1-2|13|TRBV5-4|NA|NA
CASSLDSTYGYTF
TGTGCCAGCAGCTTGGACAGTACCTATGGCTACACCTTC
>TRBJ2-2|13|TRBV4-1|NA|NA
CASSQIQARELFF
TGCGCCAGCAGTCAGATCCAGGCACGGGAGCTGTTTTTT
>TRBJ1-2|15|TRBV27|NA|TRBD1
CASSKTGTGLYGYTF
TGTGCCAGCAGTAAAACAGGGACAGGGCTCTATGGCTACACCTTC
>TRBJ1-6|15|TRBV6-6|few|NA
CASSSGVLYNSPLHF
TGTGCCAGCAGTTCTGGGGTGCTCTATAATTCACCCCTCCACTTT
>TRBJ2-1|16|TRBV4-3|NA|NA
CASSQDPAGSYNEQFF
TGCGCCAGCAGCCAAGATCCTGCGGGGTCCTACAATGAGCAGTTCTTC
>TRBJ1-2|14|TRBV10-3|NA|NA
CAISEWEGRYGYTF
TGTGCCATCAGTGAGTGGGAAGGGAGGTATGGCTACACCTTC
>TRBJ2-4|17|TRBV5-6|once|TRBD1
CASSAPGQGVTKNIQYF
TGTGCCAGCAGCGCACCGGGACAGGGGGTAACCAAAAACATTCAGTACTTC
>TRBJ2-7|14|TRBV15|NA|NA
CATSRVGVSYEQYF
TGTGCCACCAGCAGAGTAGGAGTGTCCTACGAGCAGTACTTC
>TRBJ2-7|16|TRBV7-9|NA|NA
CASSFHSTVPSYEQYF
TGTGCCAGCAGCTTTCATTCGACTGTGCCCTCCTACGAGCAGTACTTC
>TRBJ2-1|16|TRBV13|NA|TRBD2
CASSPQREVPLNEQFF
TGTGCCAGCAGCCCCCAGCGGGAGGTTCCTCTCAATGAGCAGTTCTTC
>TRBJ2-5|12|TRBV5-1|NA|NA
CASSLEGETQYF
TGCGCCAGCAGCTTGGAAGGGGAGACCCAGTACTTC
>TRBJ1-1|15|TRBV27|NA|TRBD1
CASSLSGTANTEAFF
TGTGCCAGCAGCTTGTCCGGGACAGCGAACACTGAAGCTTTCTTT
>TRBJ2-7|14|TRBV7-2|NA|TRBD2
CASSLLAGGYEQYF
TGTGCCAGCAGCTTACTAGCGGGGGGGTACGAGCAGTACTTC
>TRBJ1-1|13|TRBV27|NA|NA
CASSLAGLAEAFF
TGTGCCAGCAGTCTCGCAGGGTTAGCTGAAGCTTTCTTT
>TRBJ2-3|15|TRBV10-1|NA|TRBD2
CASTSGLAGESTQYF
TGCGCCAGCACCTCCGGACTAGCGGGAGAAAGTACGCAGTATTTT
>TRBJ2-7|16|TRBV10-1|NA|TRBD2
CASSESGTSGGYEQYF
TGCGCCAGCAGTGAGTCCGGGACTAGCGGGGGGTACGAGCAGTACTTC
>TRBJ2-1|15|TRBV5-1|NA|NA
CASSLVRETYNEQFF
TGCGCCAGCAGCTTGGTCCGGGAAACCTACAATGAGCAGTTCTTC
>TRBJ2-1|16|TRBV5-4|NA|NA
CASSLGAGSLENEQFF
TGTGCCAGCAGCTTGGGGGCCGGGAGTCTCGAAAATGAGCAGTTCTTC
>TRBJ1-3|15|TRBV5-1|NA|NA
CASSLARGSGNTIYF
TGCGCCAGCAGCTTGGCTCGGGGCTCTGGAAACACCATATATTTT
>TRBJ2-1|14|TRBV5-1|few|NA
CASSATRYNEFRFF
TGCGCCAGCAGCGCCACACGTTACAATGAGTTTAGGTTCTTC
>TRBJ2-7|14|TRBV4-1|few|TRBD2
CASSQGTSGYEQYF
TGCGCCAGCAGCCAAGGGACTAGCGGCTACGAGCAGTACTTC
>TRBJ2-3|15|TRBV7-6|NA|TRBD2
CASSQTSGYADTQYF
TGTGCCAGCAGCCAGACTAGCGGGTATGCAGATACGCAGTATTTT
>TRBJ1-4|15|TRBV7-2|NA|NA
CASSLGSGLNEKLFF
TGTGCCAGCAGCTTAGGGTCAGGCCTTAATGAAAAACTGTTTTTT
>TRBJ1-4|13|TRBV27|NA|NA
CASSFTTNEKLFF
TGTGCCAGCAGTTTCACAACTAATGAAAAACTGTTTTTT
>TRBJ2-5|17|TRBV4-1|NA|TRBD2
CASSQVVLAGGLETQYF
TGCGCCAGCAGCCAAGTCGTACTAGCGGGAGGGCTAGAGACCCAGTACTTC
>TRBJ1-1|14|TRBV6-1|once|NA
CASSDPTGSYEAFF
TGTGCCAGCAGTGACCCGACAGGTAGCTATGAAGCTTTCTTT
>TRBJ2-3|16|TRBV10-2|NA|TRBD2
CASSESWSGGADTQYF
TGCGCCAGCAGTGAGTCGTGGAGCGGGGGGGCAGATACGCAGTATTTT
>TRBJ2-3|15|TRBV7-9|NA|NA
CASSLSGTSTDTQYF
TGTGCCAGCAGCTTATCAGGGACTAGCACAGATACGCAGTATTTT
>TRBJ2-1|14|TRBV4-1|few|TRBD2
CASSQMRGGGRKFF
TGCGCCAGCAGCCAGATGAGGGGCGGGGGGAGGAAGTTCTTC
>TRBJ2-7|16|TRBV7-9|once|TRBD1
CASSLRAQGAVYEQYF
TGTGCCAGCAGCCTCCGGGCCCAGGGGGCTGTCTACGAGCAGTACTTC
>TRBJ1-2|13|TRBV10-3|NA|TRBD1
CAISPGTAYGYTF
TGTGCCATCAGCCCGGGGACAGCCTATGGCTACACCTTC
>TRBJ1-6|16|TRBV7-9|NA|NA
CASSYAPIGNNSPLHF
TGTGCCAGCAGCTATGCCCCGATCGGAAATAATTCACCCCTCCACTTT
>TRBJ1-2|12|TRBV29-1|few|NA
CSAPTGLYGYTF
TGCAGCGCCCCGACAGGCCTCTATGGCTACACCTTC
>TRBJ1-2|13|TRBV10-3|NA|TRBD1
CARSTGGNYGYTF
TGTGCCAGATCGACAGGGGGTAACTATGGCTACACCTTC
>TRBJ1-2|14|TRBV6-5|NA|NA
CASSFFGAPSGYTF
TGTGCCAGCAGTTTCTTCGGGGCGCCCAGTGGCTACACCTTC
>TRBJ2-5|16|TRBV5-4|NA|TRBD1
CASSLGGGQGSRTQYF
TGTGCCAGCAGCTTGGGGGGGGGACAGGGAAGTCGGACCCAGTACTTC